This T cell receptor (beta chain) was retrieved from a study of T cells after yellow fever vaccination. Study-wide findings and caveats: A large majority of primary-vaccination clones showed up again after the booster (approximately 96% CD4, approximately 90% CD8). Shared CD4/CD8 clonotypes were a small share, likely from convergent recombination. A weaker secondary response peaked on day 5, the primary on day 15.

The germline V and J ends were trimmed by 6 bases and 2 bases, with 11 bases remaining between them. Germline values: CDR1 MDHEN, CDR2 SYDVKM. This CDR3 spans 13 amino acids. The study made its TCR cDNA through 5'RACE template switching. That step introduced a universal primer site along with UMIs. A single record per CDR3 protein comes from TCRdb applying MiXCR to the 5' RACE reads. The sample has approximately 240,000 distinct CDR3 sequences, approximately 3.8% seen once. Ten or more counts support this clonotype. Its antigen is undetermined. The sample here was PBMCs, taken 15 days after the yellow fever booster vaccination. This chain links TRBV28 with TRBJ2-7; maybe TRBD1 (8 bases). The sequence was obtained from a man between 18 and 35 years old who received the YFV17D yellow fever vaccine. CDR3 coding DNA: TGTGCCAGCAGCACAGGGGGGGCCTACGAGCAGTACTTC. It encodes CASSTGGAYEQYF.